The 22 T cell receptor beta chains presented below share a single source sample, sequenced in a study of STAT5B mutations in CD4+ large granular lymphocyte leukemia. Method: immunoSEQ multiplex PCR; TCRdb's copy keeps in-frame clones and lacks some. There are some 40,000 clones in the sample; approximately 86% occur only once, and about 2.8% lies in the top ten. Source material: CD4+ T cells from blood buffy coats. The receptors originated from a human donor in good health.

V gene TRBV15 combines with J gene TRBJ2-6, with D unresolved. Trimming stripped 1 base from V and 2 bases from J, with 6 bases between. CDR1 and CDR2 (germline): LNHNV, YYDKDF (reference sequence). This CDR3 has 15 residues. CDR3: CATSRGPTGANVLTF. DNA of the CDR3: TGTGCCACCAGCAGAGGCCCGACTGGGGCCAACGTCCTGACTTTC.

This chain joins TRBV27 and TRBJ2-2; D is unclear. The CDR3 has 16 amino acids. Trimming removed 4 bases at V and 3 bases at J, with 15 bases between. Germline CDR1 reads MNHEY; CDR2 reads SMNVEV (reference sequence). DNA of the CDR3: TGTGCCAGCAGTTCTGAGAGGTCTCTTTACACCGGGGAGCTGTTTTTT. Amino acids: CASSSERSLYTGELFF.

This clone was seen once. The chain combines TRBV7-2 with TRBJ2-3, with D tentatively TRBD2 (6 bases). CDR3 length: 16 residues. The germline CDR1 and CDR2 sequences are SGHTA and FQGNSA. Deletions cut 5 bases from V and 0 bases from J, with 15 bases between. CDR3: CASSASPSASTDTQYF. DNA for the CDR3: TGTGCCAGCAGCGCCTCCCCTAGCGCCAGCACAGATACGCAGTATTTT.

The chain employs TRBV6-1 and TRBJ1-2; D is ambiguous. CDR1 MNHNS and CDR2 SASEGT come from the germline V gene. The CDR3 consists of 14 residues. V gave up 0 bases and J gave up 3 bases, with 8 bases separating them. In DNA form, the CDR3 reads TGTGCCAGCAGTGAAGCGCGGCAGGACTATGGCTACACCTTC. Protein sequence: CASSEARQDYGYTF.

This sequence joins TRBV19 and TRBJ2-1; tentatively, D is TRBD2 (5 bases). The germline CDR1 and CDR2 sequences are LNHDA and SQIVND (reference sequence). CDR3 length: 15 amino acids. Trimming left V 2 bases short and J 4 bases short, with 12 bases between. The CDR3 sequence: CASSITALAYNEQFF. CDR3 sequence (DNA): TGTGCCAGTAGTATAACAGCCCTAGCATACAATGAGCAGTTCTTC.

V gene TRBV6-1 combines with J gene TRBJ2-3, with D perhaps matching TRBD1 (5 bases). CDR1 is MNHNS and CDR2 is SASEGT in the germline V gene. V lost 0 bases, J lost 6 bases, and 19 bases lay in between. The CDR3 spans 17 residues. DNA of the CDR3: TGTGCCAGCAGTGAAGCTGGGGCGGTCAGGAGATCGGATACGCAGTATTTT. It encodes CASSEAGAVRRSDTQYF.

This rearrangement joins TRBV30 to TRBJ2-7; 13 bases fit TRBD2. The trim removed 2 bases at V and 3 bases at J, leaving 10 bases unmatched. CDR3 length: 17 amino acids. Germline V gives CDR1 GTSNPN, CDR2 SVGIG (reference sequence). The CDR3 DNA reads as TGTGCCTGGAGTTTCACCAGGACTAGCGGGGGTCTCTACGAGCAGTACTTC. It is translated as CAWSFTRTSGGLYEQYF.

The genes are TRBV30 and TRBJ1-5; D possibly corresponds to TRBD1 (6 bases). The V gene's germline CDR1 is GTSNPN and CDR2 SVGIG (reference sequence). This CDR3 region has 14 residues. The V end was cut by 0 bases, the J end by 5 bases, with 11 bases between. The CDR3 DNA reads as TGTGCCTGGAGTGTTAGGGGGTCCTATCAGCCCCAGCATTTT. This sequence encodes CAWSVRGSYQPQHF.

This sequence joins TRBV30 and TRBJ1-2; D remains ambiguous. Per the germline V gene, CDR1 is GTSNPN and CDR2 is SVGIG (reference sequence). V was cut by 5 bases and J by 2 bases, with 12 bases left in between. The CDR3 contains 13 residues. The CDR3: CAWATAQNYGYTF. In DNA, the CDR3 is TGTGCCTGGGCCACTGCACAGAACTATGGCTACACCTTC.

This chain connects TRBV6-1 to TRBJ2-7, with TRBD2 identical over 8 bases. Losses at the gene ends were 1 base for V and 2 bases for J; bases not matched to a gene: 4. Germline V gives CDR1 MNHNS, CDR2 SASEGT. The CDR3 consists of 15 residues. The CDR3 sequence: CASSEDLAGTYEQYF. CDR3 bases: TGTGCCAGCAGTGAAGACCTAGCGGGTACCTACGAGCAGTACTTC.

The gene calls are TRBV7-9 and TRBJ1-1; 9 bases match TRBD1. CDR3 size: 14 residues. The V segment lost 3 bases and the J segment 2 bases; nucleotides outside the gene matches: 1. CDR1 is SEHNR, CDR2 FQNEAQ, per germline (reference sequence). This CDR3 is CASSLGQGNTEAFF. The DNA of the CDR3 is TGTGCCAGCAGCTTGGGACAGGGAAACACTGAAGCTTTCTTT.

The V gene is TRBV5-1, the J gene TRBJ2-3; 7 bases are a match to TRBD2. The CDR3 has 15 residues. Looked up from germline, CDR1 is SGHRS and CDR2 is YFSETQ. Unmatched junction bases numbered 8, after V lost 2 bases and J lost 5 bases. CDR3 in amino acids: CASSFWGRAGDTQYF. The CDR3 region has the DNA TGCGCCAGCAGCTTTTGGGGGAGGGCCGGAGATACGCAGTATTTT. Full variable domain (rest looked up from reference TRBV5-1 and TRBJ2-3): KAGVTQTPRYLIKTRGQQVTLSCSPISGHRSVSWYQQTPGQGLQFLFEYFSETQRNKGNFPGRFSGRQFSNSRSEMNVSTLELGDSALYLCASSFWGRAGDTQYFGPGTRLTVL.

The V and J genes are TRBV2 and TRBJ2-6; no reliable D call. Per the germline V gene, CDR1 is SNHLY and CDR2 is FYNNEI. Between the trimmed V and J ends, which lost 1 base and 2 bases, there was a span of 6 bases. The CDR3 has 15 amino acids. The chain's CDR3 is CASSEEGTGANVLTF. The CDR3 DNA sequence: TGTGCCAGCAGTGAAGAAGGAACTGGGGCCAACGTCCTGACTTTC.

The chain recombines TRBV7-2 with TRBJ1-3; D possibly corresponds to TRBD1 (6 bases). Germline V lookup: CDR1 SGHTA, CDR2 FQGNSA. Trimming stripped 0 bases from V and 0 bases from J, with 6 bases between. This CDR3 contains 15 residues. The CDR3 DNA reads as TGTGCCAGCAGCTTAGCAGGGGGCTCTGGAAACACCATATATTTT. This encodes CASSLAGGSGNTIYF.

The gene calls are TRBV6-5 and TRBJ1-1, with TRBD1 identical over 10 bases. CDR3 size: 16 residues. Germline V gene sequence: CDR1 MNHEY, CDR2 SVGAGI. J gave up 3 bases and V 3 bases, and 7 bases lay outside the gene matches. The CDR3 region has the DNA TGTGCCAGCAGTTATAGGGGGACAGGGGAGCACACTGAAGCTTTCTTT. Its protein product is CASSYRGTGEHTEAFF.

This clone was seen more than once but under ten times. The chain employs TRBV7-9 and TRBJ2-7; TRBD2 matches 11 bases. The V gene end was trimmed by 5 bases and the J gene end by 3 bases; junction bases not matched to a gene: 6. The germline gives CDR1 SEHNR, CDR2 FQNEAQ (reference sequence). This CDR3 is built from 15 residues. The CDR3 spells CASSRVLAGVYEQYF. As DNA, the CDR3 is TGTGCCAGCAGCCGAGTACTAGCGGGAGTCTACGAGCAGTACTTC.

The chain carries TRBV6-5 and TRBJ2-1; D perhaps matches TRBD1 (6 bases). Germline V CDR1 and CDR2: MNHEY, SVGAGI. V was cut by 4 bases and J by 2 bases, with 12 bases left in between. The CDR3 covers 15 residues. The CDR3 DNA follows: TGTGCCAGCAGTTCACCGGGACAAACCTACAATGAGCAGTTCTTC. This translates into CASSSPGQTYNEQFF.

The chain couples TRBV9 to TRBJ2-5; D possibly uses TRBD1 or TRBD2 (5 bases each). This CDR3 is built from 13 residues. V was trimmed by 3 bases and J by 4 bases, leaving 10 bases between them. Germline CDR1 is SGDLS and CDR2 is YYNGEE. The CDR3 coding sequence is TGTGCCAGCAGCGGCCGGGGCAGAGAGACCCAGTACTTC. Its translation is CASSGRGRETQYF.

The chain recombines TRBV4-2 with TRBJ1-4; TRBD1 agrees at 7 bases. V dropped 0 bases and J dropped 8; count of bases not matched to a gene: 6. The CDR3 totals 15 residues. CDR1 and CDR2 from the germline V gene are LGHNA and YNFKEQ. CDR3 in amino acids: CASSQDHRGREKLFF. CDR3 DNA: TGTGCCAGCAGCCAAGATCACAGGGGAAGGGAAAAACTGTTTTTT.

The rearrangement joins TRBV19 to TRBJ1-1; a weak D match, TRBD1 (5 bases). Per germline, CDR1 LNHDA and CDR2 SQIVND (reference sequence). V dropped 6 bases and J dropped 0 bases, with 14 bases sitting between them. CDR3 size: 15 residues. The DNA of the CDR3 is TGTGCCAGTAGCCGGGCAGGGCTCATGAACACTGAAGCTTTCTTT. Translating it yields CASSRAGLMNTEAFF. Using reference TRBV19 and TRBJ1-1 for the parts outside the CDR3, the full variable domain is DGGITQSPKYLFRKEGQNVTLSCEQNLNHDAMYWYRQDPGQGLRLIYYSQIVNDFQKGDIAEGYSVSREKKESFPLTVTSAQKNPTAFYLCASSRAGLMNTEAFFGQGTRLTVV.

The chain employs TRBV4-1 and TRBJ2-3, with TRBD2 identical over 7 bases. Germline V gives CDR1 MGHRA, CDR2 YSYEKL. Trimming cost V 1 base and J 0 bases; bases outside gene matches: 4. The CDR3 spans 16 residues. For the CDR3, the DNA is TGCGCCAGCAGCCAAGGAGTTAGCGGGAGCACAGATACGCAGTATTTT. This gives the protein CASSQGVSGSTDTQYF.

CDR3 DNA sequence: TGTGCCAGCAGCTCGCAGGGCCCGTTGGGGTATGGCTACACCTTC. This codes for CASSSQGPLGYGYTF. The V and J genes are TRBV11-2 and TRBJ1-2, with D possibly matching TRBD1 (5 bases). This CDR3 spans 15 amino acids. Germline lookup yields CDR1 SGHAT and CDR2 FQNNGV. Trimming removed 4 bases from V and 5 bases from J, with 17 bases in between.